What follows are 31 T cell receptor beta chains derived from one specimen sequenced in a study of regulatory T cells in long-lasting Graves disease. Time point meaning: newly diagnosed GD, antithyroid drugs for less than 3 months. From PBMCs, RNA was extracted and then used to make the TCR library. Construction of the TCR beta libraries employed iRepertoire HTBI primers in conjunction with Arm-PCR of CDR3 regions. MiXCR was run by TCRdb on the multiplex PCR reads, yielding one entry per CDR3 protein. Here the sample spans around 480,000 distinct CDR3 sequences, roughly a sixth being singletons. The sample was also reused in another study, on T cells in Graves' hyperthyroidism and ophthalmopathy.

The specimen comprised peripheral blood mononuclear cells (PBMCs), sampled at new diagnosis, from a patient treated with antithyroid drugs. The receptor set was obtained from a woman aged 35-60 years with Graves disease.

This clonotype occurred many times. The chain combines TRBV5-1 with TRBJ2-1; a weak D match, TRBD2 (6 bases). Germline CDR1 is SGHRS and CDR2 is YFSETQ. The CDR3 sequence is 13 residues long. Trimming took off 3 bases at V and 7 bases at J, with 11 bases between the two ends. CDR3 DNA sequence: TGCGCCAGCAGCTCGGGCGGGATAAATGAGCAGTTCTTC. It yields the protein CASSSGGINEQFF.

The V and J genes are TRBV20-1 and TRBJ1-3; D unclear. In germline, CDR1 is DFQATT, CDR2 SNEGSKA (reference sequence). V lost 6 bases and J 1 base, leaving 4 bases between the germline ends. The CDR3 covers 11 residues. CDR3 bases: TGCAGTGCCTTTTCTGGAAACACCATATATTTT. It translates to CSAFSGNTIYF.

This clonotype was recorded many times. The CDR3 sequence: CASSNEGRETGELFF. The CDR3 DNA reads as TGTGCCAGCAGCAACGAGGGCAGGGAGACCGGGGAGCTGTTTTTT. This chain connects TRBV7-8 to TRBJ2-2; D might be TRBD1 or TRBD2, each matching 5 bases. This CDR3 contains 15 residues. Germline loops: CDR1 SGHVS, CDR2 FQNEAQ. Deletions cut 5 bases from V and 5 bases from J, with 15 bases between.

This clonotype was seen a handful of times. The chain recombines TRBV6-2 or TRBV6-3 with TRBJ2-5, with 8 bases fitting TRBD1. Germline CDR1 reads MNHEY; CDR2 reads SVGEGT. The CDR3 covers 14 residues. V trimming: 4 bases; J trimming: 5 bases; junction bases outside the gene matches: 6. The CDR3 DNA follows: TGTGCCAGCAGTTCCCAGGGGGCGGATGAGACCCAGTACTTC. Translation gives CASSSQGADETQYF.

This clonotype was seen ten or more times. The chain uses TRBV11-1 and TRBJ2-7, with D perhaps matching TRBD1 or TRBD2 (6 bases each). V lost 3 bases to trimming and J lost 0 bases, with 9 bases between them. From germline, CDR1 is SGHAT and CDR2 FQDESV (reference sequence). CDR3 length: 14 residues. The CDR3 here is CASSFGGLSYEQYF. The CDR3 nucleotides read TGTGCCAGCAGCTTTGGGGGGCTCTCCTACGAGCAGTACTTC.

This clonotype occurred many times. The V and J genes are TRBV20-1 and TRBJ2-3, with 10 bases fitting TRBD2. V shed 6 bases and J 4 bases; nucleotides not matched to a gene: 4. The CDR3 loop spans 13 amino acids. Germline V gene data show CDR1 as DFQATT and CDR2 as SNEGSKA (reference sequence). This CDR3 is CSAVSGGADTQYF. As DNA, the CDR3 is TGCAGTGCCGTCAGCGGGGGGGCAGATACGCAGTATTTT.

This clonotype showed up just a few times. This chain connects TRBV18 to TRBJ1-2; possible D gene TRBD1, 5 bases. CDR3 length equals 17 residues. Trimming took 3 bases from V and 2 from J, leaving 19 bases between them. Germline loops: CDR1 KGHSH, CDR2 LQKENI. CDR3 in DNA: TGTGCCAGCTCACCGATTCCTGGGACGGGGACGAACTATGGCTACACCTTC. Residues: CASSPIPGTGTNYGYTF.

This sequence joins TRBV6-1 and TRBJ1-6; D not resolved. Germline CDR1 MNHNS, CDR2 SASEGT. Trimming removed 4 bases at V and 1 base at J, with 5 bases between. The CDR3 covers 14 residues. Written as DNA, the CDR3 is TGTGCCAGCAGTGCAAGGTCCTATAATTCACCCCTCCACTTT. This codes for CASSARSYNSPLHF.

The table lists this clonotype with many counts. The CDR3, as DNA: TGTGCCAGCAGCCAAGCCCTGACAGGGGGATCAACTGAAGCTTTCTTT. It codes for CASSQALTGGSTEAFF. The rearrangement uses TRBV3-1 and TRBJ1-1; 9 bases are shared with TRBD1. There are 16 residues in the CDR3. Germline assignment: CDR1 LGHDT and CDR2 YNNKEL (reference sequence). With 1 base clipped from V and 5 bases from J, the junction kept 8 bases outside the gene matches.

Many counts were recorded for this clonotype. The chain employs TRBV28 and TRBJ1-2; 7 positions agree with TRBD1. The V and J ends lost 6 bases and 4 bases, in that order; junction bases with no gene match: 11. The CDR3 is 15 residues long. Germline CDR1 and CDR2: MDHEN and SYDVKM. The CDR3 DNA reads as TGTGCCAGCAGGGAAGGGGGCGCGGGGTCCTATGGCTACACCTTC. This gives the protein CASREGGAGSYGYTF.

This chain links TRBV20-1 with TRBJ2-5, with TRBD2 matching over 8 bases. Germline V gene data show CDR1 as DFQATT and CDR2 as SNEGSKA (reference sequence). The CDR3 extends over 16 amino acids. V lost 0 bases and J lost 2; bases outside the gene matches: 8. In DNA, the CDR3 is TGCAGTGCTAGAGAATACGGGGGGGCCCTTCAAGAGACCCAGTACTTC. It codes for CSAREYGGALQETQYF.

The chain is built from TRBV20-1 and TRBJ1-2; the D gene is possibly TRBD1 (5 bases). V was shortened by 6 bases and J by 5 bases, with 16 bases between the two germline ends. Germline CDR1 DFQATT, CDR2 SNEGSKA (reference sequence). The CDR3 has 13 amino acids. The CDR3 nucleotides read TGCAGTGCAACCGAGTTTCCAGGGTATGGCTACACCTTC. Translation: CSATEFPGYGYTF.

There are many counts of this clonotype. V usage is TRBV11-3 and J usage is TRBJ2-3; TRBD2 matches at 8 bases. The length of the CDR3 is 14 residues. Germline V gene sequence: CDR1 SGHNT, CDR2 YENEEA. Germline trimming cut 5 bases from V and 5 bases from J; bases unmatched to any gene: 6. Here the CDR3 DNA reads TGTGCCAGCAGCCGCGGGACTAGAGGAGATACGCAGTATTTT. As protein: CASSRGTRGDTQYF. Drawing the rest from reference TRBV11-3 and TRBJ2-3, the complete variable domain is EAGVVQSPRYKIIEKKQPVAFWCNPISGHNTLYWYLQNLGQGPELLIRYENEEAVDDSQLPKDRFSAERLKGVDSTLKIQPAELGDSAVYLCASSRGTRGDTQYFGPGTRLTVL.

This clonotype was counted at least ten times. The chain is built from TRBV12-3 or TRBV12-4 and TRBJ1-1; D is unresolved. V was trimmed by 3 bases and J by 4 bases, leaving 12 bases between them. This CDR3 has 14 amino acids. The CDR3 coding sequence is TGTGCCAGCAGTTTGGATCAGCTACCCACTGAAGCTTTCTTT. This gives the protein CASSLDQLPTEAFF.

CDR3 protein: CASSLGGDSLYGYTF. The CDR3, as DNA: TGTGCCAGCAGCTTAGGGGGCGACAGCCTCTATGGCTACACCTTC. V usage is TRBV11-2 and J usage is TRBJ1-2; the D gene is possibly TRBD1 (5 bases). Trimming removed 1 base at V and 4 bases at J, with 13 bases between. The CDR3 sequence is 15 residues long. The germline V gene encodes CDR1 SGHAT and CDR2 FQNNGV.

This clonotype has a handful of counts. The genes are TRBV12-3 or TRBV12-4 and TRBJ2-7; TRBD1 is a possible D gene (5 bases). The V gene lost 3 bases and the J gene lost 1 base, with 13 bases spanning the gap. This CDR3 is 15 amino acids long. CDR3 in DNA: TGTGCCAGCAGTTTGTCAGGGCATCCTTCCTACGAGCAGTACTTC. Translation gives CASSLSGHPSYEQYF.

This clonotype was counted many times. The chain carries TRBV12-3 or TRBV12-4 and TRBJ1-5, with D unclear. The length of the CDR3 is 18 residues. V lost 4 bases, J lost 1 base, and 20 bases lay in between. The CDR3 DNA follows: TGTGCCAGCAGTTCTCCTTCCCCGTCTGGAGCAAGCAATCAGCCCCAGCATTTT. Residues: CASSSPSPSGASNQPQHF.

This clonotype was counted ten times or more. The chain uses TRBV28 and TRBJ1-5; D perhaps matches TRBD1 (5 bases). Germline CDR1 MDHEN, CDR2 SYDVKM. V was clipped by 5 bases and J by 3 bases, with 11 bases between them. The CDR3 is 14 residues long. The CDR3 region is CASSAYRTNQPQHF. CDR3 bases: TGTGCCAGCAGTGCCTACAGGACCAATCAGCCCCAGCATTTT.

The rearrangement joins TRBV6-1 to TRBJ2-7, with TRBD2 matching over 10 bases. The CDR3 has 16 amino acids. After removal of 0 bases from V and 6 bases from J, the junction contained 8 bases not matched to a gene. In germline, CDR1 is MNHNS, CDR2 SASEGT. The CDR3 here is CASSEASGGGAGEQYF. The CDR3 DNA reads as TGTGCCAGCAGTGAAGCGAGCGGGGGGGGGGCCGGCGAGCAGTACTTC.

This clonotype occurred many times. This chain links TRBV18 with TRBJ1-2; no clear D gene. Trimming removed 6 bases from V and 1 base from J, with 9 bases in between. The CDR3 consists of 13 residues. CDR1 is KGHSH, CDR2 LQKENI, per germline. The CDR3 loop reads CASSEQINYGYTF. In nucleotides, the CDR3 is TGTGCCAGCTCGGAGCAGATTAACTATGGCTACACCTTC.

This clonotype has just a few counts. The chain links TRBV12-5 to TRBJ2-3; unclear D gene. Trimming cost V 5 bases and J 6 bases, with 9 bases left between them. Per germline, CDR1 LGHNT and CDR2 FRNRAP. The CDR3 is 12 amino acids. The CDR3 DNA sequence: TGTGCTAGTGGTCTGAGGTCGGATACGCAGTATTTT. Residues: CASGLRSDTQYF.

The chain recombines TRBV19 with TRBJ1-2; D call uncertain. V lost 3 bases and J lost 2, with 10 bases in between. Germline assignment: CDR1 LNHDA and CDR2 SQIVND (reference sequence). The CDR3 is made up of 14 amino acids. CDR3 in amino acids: CASSIEAKNYGYTF. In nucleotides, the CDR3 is TGTGCCAGTAGTATCGAGGCAAAAAACTATGGCTACACCTTC.

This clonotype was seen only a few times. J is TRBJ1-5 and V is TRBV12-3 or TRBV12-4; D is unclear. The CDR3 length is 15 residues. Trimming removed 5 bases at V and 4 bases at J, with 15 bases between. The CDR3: CASSRNSRGNQPQHF. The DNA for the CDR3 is TGTGCCAGCAGTCGTAATTCGCGGGGTAATCAGCCCCAGCATTTT.

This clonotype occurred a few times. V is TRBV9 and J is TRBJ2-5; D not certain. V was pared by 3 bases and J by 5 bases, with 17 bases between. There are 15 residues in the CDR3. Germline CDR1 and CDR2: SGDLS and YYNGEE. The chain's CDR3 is CASSEAGSNVETQYF. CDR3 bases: TGTGCCAGCAGCGAGGCAGGATCGAATGTGGAGACCCAGTACTTC.

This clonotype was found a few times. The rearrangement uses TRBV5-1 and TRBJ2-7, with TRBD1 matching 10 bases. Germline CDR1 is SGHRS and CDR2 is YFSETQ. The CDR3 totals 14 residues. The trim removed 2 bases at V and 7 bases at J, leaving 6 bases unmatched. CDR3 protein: CASSLSGQGWEQYF. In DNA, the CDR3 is TGCGCCAGCAGCTTATCGGGACAGGGGTGGGAGCAGTACTTC.

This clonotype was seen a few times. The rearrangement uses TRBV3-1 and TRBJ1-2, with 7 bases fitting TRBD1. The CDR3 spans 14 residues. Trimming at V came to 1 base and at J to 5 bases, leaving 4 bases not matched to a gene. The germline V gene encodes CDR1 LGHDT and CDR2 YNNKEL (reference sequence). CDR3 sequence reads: CASSQADREYGYTF. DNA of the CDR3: TGTGCCAGCAGCCAAGCAGACAGGGAGTATGGCTACACCTTC.

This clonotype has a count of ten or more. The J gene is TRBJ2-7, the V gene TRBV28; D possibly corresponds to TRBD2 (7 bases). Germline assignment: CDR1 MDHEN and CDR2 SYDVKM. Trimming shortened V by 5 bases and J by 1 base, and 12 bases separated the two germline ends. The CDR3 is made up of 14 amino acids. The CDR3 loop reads CASSKGGKSYEQYF. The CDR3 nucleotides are TGTGCCAGCAGTAAGGGGGGGAAATCCTACGAGCAGTACTTC.

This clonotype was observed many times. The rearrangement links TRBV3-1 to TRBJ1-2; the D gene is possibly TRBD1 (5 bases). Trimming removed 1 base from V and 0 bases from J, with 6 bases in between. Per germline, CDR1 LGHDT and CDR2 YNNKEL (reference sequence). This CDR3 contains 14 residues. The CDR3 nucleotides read TGTGCCAGCAGCCAAGCACAGGCTAACTATGGCTACACCTTC. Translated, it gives CASSQAQANYGYTF.

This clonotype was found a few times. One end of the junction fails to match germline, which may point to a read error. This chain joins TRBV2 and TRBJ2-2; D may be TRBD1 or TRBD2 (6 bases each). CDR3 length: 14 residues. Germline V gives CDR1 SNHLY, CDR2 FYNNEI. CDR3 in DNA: TGTGCCAGCCTACCGCGGGACGGGGGCGGGGAGCTGCTTTTT. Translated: CASLPRDGGGELLF.

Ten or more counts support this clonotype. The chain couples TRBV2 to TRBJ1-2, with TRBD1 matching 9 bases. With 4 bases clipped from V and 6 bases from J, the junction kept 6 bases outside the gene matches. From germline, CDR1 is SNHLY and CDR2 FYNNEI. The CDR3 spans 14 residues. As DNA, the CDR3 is TGTGCCAGCAGTGCACGACAGGGGGGAAATGGCTACACCTTC. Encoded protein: CASSARQGGNGYTF.

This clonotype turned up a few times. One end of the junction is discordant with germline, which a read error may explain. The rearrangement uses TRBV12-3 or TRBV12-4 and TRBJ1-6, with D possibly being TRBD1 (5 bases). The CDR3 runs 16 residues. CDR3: CASSLFQGAYNSPPHF. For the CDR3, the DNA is TGTGCCAGCAGTTTGTTCCAGGGCGCCTATAATTCACCCCCCCACTTT.